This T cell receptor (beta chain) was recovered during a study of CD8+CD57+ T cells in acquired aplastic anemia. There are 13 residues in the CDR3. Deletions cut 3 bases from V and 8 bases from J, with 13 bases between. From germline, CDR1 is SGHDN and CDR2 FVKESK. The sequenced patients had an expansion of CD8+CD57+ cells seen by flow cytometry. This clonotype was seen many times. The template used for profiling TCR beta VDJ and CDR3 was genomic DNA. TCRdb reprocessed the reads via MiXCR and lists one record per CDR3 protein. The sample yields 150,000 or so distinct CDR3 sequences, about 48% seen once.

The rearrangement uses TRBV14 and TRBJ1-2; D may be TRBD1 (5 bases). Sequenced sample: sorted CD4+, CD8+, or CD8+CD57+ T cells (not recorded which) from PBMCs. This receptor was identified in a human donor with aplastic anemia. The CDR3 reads CASSQSGLRGYTF. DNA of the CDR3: TGTGCCAGCAGCCAGTCAGGGCTCCGGGGCTACACCTTC.